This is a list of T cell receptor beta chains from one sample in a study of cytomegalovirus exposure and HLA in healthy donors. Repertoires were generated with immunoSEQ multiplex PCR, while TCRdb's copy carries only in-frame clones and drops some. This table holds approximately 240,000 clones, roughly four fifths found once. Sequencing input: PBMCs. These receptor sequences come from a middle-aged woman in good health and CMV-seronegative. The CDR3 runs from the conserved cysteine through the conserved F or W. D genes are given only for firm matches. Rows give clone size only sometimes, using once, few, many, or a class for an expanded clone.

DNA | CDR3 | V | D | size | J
TGTGCCAGCAGCTTAGGCCCCGGACAGGGACTCACAGATACGCAGTATTTT | CASSLGPGQGLTDTQYF | TRBV7-6 | TRBD1 | - | TRBJ2-3
TGTGCCAGCAGTCGAACAGGGACCGGGGAGCTGTTTTTT | CASSRTGTGELFF | TRBV27 | - | - | TRBJ2-2
TGTGCCAGCAGCCCGGAGAACTCTGGAAACACCATATATTTT | CASSPENSGNTIYF | TRBV6-5 | - | - | TRBJ1-3
TGTGCCAGCAGCCAAGAGGGACAGAAGACTTATGGCTACACCTTC | CASSQEGQKTYGYTF | TRBV4-2 | TRBD1 | - | TRBJ1-2
TGTGCCAGCAGGAGCGGGGGGGCTTGGGAGCAGTACTTC | CASRSGGAWEQYF | TRBV2 | TRBD2 | few | TRBJ2-7
TGTGCCAGCAGCTCCGTTCACGCTAGCGCCTCCTACGAGCAGTACTTC | CASSSVHASASYEQYF | TRBV7-8 | - | - | TRBJ2-7
TGTGCCAGCAGCTTAGGCGAACTTCAGCCCCAGCATTTT | CASSLGELQPQHF | TRBV11-3 | - | - | TRBJ1-5
TGTGCCAGCAGTTCCGACAGGGGCATGAACACTGAAGCTTTCTTT | CASSSDRGMNTEAFF | TRBV28 | TRBD1 | few | TRBJ1-1
TGTGCCTGGAAGGACAGGTTGAAATACGAGCAGTACTTC | CAWKDRLKYEQYF | TRBV30 | TRBD1 | - | TRBJ2-7
TGTGCCAGTACCCCTCCGGAGGTCACTGAAGCTTTCTTT | CASTPPEVTEAFF | TRBV19 | - | few | TRBJ1-1
TGCGCCAGCAGCCCGGGGACAGGGCGTAATGAAAAACTGTTTTTT | CASSPGTGRNEKLFF | TRBV5-1 | TRBD1 | - | TRBJ1-4
TGTGCCAGCAGGCAGACAGCTGTCTTAGTCGGCTACACCTTC | CASRQTAVLVGYTF | TRBV27 | - | - | TRBJ1-2
TGTGCCAGCAGCCCGTCCCGGGACAGGGGATGGGACACTGAAGCTTTCTTT | CASSPSRDRGWDTEAFF | TRBV7-6 | TRBD1 | - | TRBJ1-1
TGTGCCAGCAGCTTGACTAGCGGGGGGTACAATGAGCAGTTCTTC | CASSLTSGGYNEQFF | TRBV11-3 | TRBD2 | - | TRBJ2-1
TGTGCCAGCAGTTTCCGGGACAGGAACACCGGGGAGCTGTTTTTT | CASSFRDRNTGELFF | TRBV27 | TRBD1 | - | TRBJ2-2
TGTGCCAGCAGCTTTGGCCCGGGACAGGGATTTTCTGGGGCCAACGTCCTGACTTTC | CASSFGPGQGFSGANVLTF | TRBV7-9 | TRBD1 | - | TRBJ2-6
TGTGCCAGCAGTTACCGCCTCGGGGAGGGCAATCAGCCCCAGCATTTT | CASSYRLGEGNQPQHF | TRBV6-6 | - | - | TRBJ1-5
TGCGCCAGCAGCGAGAGGACAGGGGGCACAGATACGCAGTATTTT | CASSERTGGTDTQYF | TRBV10-1 | TRBD1 | - | TRBJ2-3
TGTGCCAGCAGCTTTAGCGGGGGGACCGGGGAGCTGTTTTTT | CASSFSGGTGELFF | TRBV7-2 | TRBD2 | - | TRBJ2-2
TGTGCCAGCAGTCCTCGAGATACGAACACTGAAGCTTTCTTT | CASSPRDTNTEAFF | TRBV6-6 | - | - | TRBJ1-1
TGTGCCATCAGTGAGTCTAGGCGGGGGGGCCGGGCTTCAGAGACCCAGTACTTC | CAISESRRGGRASETQYF | TRBV10-3 | TRBD2 | - | TRBJ2-5
TGCAGCGTTGCATCGGGACAGGGGAACACTGAAGCTTTCTTT | CSVASGQGNTEAFF | TRBV29-1 | TRBD1 | - | TRBJ1-1
TGTGCCAGCACCCCCGGGGGTAGCAATCAGCCCCAGCATTTT | CASTPGGSNQPQHF | TRBV27 | - | - | TRBJ1-5
TGTGCCAGCAGTTATGCACAGGGGTTAAGAAATTCACCCCTCCACTTT | CASSYAQGLRNSPLHF | TRBV6-5 | TRBD1 | - | TRBJ1-6
TGTGCCAGCAGCTTATCTTCCAGTTGGCCCCAGCATTTT | CASSLSSSWPQHF | TRBV11-2 | - | - | TRBJ1-5
TGCGCCAGCAGCTTGTATGGCGGCGAAAACACCGGGGAGCTGTTTTTT | CASSLYGGENTGELFF | TRBV5-1 | - | - | TRBJ2-2
TGCGCCAGTGGGGAGCTCGGGCCCTTTGGGAGGCAGTACTTC | CASGELGPFGRQYF | TRBV5-1 | - | - | TRBJ2-7
TGTGCCAGCAGCAGCCCGGGACAGGGTGGCGGTGAAGCTTTCTTT | CASSSPGQGGGEAFF | TRBV21-1 | - | few | TRBJ1-1
TGTGCCAGCAGCTACCGGGACAGGGCCGGGGAGCTGTTTTTT | CASSYRDRAGELFF | TRBV14 | TRBD1 | - | TRBJ2-2
TGTGCCAGTAGTATGACAGGAGGAACTGAAGCTTTCTTT | CASSMTGGTEAFF | TRBV19 | - | once | TRBJ1-1
TGTGCCAGCACCTTATTGGGGACAGCAGAAGGCTACACCTTC | CASTLLGTAEGYTF | TRBV2 | TRBD1 | - | TRBJ1-2
TGTGCCAGCTCTCCCACGGCGGCGGGCTATGGCTACACCTTC | CASSPTAAGYGYTF | TRBV9 | - | - | TRBJ1-2
TGTGCCAGCAGGCTCCCCCGGTCGGCAGGGGCTCCCCCCGCCTATGGCTACACCTTC | CASRLPRSAGAPPAYGYTF | TRBV2 | - | - | TRBJ1-2
TGTGCCAGCAGCCTCGACGGCAGGGTGATCTATGGCTACACCTTC | CASSLDGRVIYGYTF | TRBV28 | - | - | TRBJ1-2
TGTGCCAGCAGCCAGGGATCCCACGGTCAGCCCCAGCATTTT | CASSQGSHGQPQHF | TRBV7-2 | - | few | TRBJ1-5
TGTGCCAGCGGCGGGCAAAATCAGCCCCAGCATTTT | CASGGQNQPQHF | TRBV4-2 | - | - | TRBJ1-5
TGTGCCAGCAGTTTTACGGGGAAGTCTGGGGAGCAGTACTTC | CASSFTGKSGEQYF | TRBV28 | - | - | TRBJ2-7
TGTGCCAGCAGTTCCTCCGGAGATACGCAGTATTTT | CASSSSGDTQYF | TRBV27 | - | - | TRBJ2-3
TGCGCCAGCAGTGACCATTTGAGGGGAGGCACTGAAGCTTTCTTT | CASSDHLRGGTEAFF | TRBV10-1 | - | - | TRBJ1-1
TGTGCCAGCTCACCGGAAGGAGGAGATACGCAGTATTTT | CASSPEGGDTQYF | TRBV18 | - | - | TRBJ2-3
TGTGCCAGCAGCCCCCGGGCTAGCGGGGGGACGACAACCTACAATGAGCAGTTCTTC | CASSPRASGGTTTYNEQFF | TRBV7-8 | TRBD2 | - | TRBJ2-1
TGTGCCAGCAGCGGGGGGGTCTCAGCCTCACCCCTCCACTTT | CASSGGVSASPLHF | TRBV11-2 | - | - | TRBJ1-6
TGTGCCTCAAAGAGACAGGGGTCCAGCTATGGCTACACCTTC | CASKRQGSSYGYTF | TRBV19 | TRBD1 | - | TRBJ1-2
TGCGCCAGCAGCCTTCCGGGACAGGGGTACGAGCAGTACTTC | CASSLPGQGYEQYF | TRBV5-1 | TRBD1 | - | TRBJ2-7
TGTGCCACTTCAGGGTATAGTGGCTACACCTTC | CATSGYSGYTF | TRBV19 | - | - | TRBJ1-2
TGTGCCAGCAGCTCCCTTTATAGCAATCAGCCCCAGCATTTT | CASSSLYSNQPQHF | TRBV5-6 | - | - | TRBJ1-5
TGTGCCACAGACAGGGTGTCTTTCTTT | CATDRVSFF | TRBV6-1 | TRBD1 | few | TRBJ1-1
TGTGCCAGCAGCTTAGGGGGGCCGGGACACAAAGCTTTCTTT | CASSLGGPGHKAFF | TRBV7-2 | - | - | TRBJ1-1
TGTGCCAGCAGTTACGGGGGGGACTATGGCTACACCTTC | CASSYGGDYGYTF | TRBV6-6 | - | - | TRBJ1-2
TGTGCCAGCAGTGCGGAGGGAGGAACTGAAGCTTTCTTT | CASSAEGGTEAFF | TRBV2 | - | - | TRBJ1-1
TGCGCCAGCAGCTTGGAACAGGGGACTGGAAACACCATATATTTT | CASSLEQGTGNTIYF | TRBV5-1 | TRBD1 | - | TRBJ1-3
TGTGCCAGCAGCGTCCCGGGACAGGGTGCGGAATGGGGCTACACCTTC | CASSVPGQGAEWGYTF | TRBV5-6 | TRBD1 | - | TRBJ1-2
TGTGCCAGCAGTTTGGCCAGGAACACTGAAGCTTTCTTT | CASSLARNTEAFF | TRBV27 | - | - | TRBJ1-1
TGCGCCAGCAGTGAGGGGACAGGAGGGGTTTTT | CASSEGTGGVF | TRBV10-2 | TRBD1 | - | TRBJ1-1